This T cell receptor (beta chain) was sequenced for a study of cytomegalovirus exposure and HLA in healthy donors. Study background: The same platform was used for the roughly 120 validation repertoires and the roughly 600 first-cohort repertoires, a later analysis reported.

The method was immunoSEQ multiplex PCR; TCRdb's version includes in-frame clones alone and lacks a portion of them. The data hold 100,000 to 150,000 clones, with 89% observed a single time. The CDR3 has 15 amino acids. The ends were cut back, 1 base at V and 0 bases at J, with 6 bases in the middle. Per germline, CDR1 SGHVS and CDR2 FNYEAQ. V usage is TRBV7-6 and J usage is TRBJ1-4; a weak D match, TRBD1 (5 bases). The TCR was taken from a young woman in good health and CMV-seronegative. The sequenced material came from PBMCs. The CDR3 loop reads CASSLETATNEKLFF. The CDR3 DNA reads as TGTGCCAGCAGCTTAGAGACAGCAACTAATGAAAAACTGTTTTTT. Combining the CDR3 with reference TRBV7-6 and TRBJ1-4 gives the whole variable domain GAGVSQSPRYKVTKRGQDVALRCDPISGHVSLYWYRQALGQGPEFLTYFNYEAQQDKSGLPNDRFSAERPEGSISTLTIQRTEQRDSAMYRCASSLETATNEKLFFGSGTQLSVL.